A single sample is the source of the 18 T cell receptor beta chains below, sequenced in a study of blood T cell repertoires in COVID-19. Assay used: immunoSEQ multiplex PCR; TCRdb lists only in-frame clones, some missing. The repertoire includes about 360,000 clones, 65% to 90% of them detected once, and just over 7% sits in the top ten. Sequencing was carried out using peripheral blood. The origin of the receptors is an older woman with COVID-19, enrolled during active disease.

The CDR3 nucleotides are TGTGCCAGCAGTGAATCGACTGGCGCCGACGAGCAGTACTTC. Translating it yields CASSESTGADEQYF. This chain connects TRBV2 to TRBJ2-7; D not resolved. Germline V lookup: CDR1 SNHLY, CDR2 FYNNEI. V lost 2 bases, J lost 5 bases, and 13 bases lay in between. The length of the CDR3 is 14 residues. The whole variable domain, filled in from reference TRBV2 and TRBJ2-7, reads EPEVTQTPSHQVTQMGQEVILRCVPISNHLYFYWYRQILGQKVEFLVSFYNNEISEKSEIFDDQFSVERPDGSNFTLKIRSTKLEDSAMYFCASSESTGADEQYFGPGTRLTVT.

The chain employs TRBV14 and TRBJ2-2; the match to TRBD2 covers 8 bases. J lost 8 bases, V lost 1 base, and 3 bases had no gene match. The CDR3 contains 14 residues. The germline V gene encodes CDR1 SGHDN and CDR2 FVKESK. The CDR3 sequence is CASSQGTSMGELFF. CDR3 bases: TGTGCCAGCAGCCAAGGGACTAGCATGGGGGAGCTGTTTTTT. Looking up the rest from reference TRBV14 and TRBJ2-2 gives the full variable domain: EAGVTQFPSHSVIEKGQTVTLRCDPISGHDNLYWYRRVMGKEIKFLLHFVKESKQDESGMPNNRFLAERTGGTYSTLKVQPAELEDSGVYFCASSQGTSMGELFFGEGSRLTVL.

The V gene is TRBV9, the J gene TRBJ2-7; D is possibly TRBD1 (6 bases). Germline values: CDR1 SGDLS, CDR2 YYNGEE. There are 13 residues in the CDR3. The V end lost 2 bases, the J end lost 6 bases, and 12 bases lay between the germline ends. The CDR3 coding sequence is TGTGCCAGCAGCGTCGGGGACACGTCCGAGCAGTACTTC. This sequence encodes CASSVGDTSEQYF.

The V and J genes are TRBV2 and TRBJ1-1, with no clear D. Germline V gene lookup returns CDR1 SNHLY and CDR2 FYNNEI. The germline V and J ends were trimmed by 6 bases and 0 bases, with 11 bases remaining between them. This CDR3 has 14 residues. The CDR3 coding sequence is TGTGCCAGCAGCCCCCGGGTCGTGAACACTGAAGCTTTCTTT. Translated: CASSPRVVNTEAFF.

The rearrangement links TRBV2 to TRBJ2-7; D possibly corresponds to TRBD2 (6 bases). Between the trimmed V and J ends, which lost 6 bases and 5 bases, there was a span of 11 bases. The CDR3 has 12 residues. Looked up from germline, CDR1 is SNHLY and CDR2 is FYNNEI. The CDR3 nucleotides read TGTGCCAGCAGGGCCTCGGGGGACGAGCAGTACTTC. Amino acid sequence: CASRASGDEQYF.

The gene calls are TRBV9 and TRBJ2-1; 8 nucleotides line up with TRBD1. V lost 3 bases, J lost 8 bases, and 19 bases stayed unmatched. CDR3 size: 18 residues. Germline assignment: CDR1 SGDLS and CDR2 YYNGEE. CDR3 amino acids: CASSAQYPGQGPRHEQFF. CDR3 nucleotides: TGTGCCAGCAGCGCCCAATACCCAGGACAGGGTCCGAGACATGAGCAGTTCTTC.

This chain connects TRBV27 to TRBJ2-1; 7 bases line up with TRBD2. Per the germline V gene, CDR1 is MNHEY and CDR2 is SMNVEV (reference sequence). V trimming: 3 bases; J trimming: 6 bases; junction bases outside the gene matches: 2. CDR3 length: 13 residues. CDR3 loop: CASSFGLGNEQFF. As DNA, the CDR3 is TGTGCCAGCAGTTTCGGACTAGGCAATGAGCAGTTCTTC.

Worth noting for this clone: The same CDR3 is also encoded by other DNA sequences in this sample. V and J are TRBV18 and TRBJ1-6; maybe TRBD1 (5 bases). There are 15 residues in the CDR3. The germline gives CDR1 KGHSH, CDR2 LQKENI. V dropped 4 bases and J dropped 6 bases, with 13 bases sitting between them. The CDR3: CASSLSTGVNSPLHF. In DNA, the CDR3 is TGTGCCAGCTCACTTAGCACGGGGGTTAATTCACCCCTCCACTTT.

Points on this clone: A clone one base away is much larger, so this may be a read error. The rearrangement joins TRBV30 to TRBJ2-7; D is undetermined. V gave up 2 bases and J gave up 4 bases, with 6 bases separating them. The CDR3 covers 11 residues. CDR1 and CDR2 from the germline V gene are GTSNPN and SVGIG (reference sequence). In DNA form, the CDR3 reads TGTGCCTGGAGTAACAGTTACGAGCAGTACTTC. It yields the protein CAWSNSYEQYF.

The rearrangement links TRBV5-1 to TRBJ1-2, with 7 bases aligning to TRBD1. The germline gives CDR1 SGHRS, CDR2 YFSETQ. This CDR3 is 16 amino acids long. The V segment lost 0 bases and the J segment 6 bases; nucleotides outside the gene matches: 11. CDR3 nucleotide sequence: TGCGCCAGCAGCTTGGCGGCTCGGAGGGGGCTAGATGGCTACACCTTC. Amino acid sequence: CASSLAARRGLDGYTF. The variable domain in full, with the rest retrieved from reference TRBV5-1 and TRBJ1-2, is KAGVTQTPRYLIKTRGQQVTLSCSPISGHRSVSWYQQTPGQGLQFLFEYFSETQRNKGNFPGRFSGRQFSNSRSEMNVSTLELGDSALYLCASSLAARRGLDGYTFGSGTRLTVV.

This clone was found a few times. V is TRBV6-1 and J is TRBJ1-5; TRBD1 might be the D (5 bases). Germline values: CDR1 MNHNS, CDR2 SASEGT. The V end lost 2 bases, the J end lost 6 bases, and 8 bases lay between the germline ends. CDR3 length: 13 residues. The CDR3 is CASSESTGQPQHF. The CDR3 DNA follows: TGTGCCAGCAGTGAAAGTACAGGTCAGCCCCAGCATTTT.

CDR3 sequence: CASKGQGGLDNEQFF. Written as DNA, the CDR3 is TGTGCCAGTAAGGGTCAGGGCGGTCTGGACAATGAGCAGTTCTTC. The rearrangement links TRBV19 to TRBJ2-1; weak D call: TRBD1 (5 bases). Between the trimmed V and J ends, which lost 7 bases and 5 bases, there was a span of 18 bases. This CDR3 spans 15 amino acids. In germline, CDR1 is LNHDA, CDR2 SQIVND (reference sequence).

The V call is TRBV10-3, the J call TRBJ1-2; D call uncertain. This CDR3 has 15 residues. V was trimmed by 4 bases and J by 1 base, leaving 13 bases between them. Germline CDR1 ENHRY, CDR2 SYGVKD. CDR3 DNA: TGTGCCATCAGTGGGACGTTAGCGGGTAACTATGGCTACACCTTC. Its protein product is CAISGTLAGNYGYTF.

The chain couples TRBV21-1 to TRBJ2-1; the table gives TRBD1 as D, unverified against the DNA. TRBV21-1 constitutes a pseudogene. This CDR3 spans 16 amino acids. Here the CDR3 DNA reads TGTGCCAGCAGCTCTTCCGACAGGGAGTCGTACAATGAGCAGTTCTTC. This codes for CASSSSDRESYNEQFF.

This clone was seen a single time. CDR3 sequence (DNA): TGTGCTAGTGGCCCGCGGGACAGGGTGGTCGGGGAGCTGTTTTTT. It specifies CASGPRDRVVGELFF. The rearrangement joins TRBV12-5 to TRBJ2-2, with 9 positions matching TRBD1. V gave up 6 bases and J gave up 7 bases; unmatched junction bases: 9. Germline-derived CDR1 and CDR2 are LGHNT and FRNRAP. The CDR3 length is 15 residues.

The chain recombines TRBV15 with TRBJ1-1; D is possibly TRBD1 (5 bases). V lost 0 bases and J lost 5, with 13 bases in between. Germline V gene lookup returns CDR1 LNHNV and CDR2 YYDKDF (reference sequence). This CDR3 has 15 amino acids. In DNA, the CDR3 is TGTGCCACCAGCAGAGATAAAGGGGCCGGGACTGAAGCTTTCTTT. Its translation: CATSRDKGAGTEAFF.

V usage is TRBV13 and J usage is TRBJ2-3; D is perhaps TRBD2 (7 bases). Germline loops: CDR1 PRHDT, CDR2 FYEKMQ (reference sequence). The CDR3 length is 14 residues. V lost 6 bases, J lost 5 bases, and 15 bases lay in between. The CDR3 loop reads CASRRGGAKDTQYF. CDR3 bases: TGTGCCAGCAGGAGAGGGGGGGCGAAAGATACGCAGTATTTT.

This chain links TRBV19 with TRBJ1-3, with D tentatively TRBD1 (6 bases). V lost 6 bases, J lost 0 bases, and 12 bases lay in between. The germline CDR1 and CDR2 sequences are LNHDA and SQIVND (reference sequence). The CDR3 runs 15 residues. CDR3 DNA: TGTGCCAGTAGGGGGGCGGCCCTCTCTGGAAACACCATATATTTT. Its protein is CASRGAALSGNTIYF. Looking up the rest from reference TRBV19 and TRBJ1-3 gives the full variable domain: DGGITQSPKYLFRKEGQNVTLSCEQNLNHDAMYWYRQDPGQGLRLIYYSQIVNDFQKGDIAEGYSVSREKKESFPLTVTSAQKNPTAFYLCASRGAALSGNTIYFGEGSWLTVV.